This TCR beta chain came from a study of shared clonotypes between healthy human individuals. There are 14 residues in the CDR3. J was trimmed by 3 bases and V by 4 bases; bases with no gene match: 5. The germline V gene has CDR1 SNHLY and CDR2 FYNNEI. Clones were read by immunoSEQ multiplex PCR, and TCRdb kept only the in-frame ones, dropping some. The sample has 2 million to 2.5 million clones, just under 95% seen once; the top ten hold about 0.41%. Overall study findings and caveats: Larger estimated richness was generally seen in naive subsets than in memory subsets.

On this clone: Antigen specificity is unknown.

The receptor was isolated from a young man in good health. Some clones in this sample may be carry-over from other donors' samples. Sequenced sample: naive CD4+ T cells from PBMCs. As to subset: CD45RA+ positively selected. The gene calls are TRBV2 and TRBJ1-2, with 7 bases identical to TRBD1. The CDR3 DNA follows: TGTGCCAGCAGTGTACAGGGGTTTTACTATGGCTACACCTTC. This translates into CASSVQGFYYGYTF.